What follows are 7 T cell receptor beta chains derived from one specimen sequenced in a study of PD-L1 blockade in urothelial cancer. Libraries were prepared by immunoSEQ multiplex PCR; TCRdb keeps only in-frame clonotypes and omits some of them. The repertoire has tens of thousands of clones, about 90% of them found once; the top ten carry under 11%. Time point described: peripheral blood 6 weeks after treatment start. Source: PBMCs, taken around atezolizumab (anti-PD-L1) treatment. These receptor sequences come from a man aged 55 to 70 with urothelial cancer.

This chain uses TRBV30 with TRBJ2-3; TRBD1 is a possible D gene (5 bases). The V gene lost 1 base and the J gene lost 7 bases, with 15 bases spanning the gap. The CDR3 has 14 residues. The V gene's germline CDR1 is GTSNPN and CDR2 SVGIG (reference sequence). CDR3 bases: TGTGCCTGGAGTGGGCCAGGGCGCGCTCATACGCAGTATTTT. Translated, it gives CAWSGPGRAHTQYF.

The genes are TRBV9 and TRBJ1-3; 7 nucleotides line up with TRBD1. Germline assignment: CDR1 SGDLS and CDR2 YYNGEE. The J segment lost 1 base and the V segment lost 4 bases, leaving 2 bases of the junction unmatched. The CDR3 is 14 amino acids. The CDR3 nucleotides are TGTGCCAGCAGCACGACAGGGTCTGGAAACACCATATATTTT. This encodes CASSTTGSGNTIYF.

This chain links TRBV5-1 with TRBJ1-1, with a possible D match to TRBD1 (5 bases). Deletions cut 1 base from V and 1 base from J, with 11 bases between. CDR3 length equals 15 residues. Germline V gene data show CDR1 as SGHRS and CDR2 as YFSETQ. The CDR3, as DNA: TGCGCCAGCAGCTTGATCCAGGGATCGAACACTGAAGCTTTCTTT. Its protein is CASSLIQGSNTEAFF.

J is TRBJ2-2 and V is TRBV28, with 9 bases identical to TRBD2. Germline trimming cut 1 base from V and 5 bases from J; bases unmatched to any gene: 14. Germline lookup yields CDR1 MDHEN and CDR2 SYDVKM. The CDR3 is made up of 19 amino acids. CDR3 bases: TGTGCCAGCAGTTTATTCGACGGCGGGGGGGCAGAAAAAACCGGGGAGCTGTTTTTT. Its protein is CASSLFDGGGAEKTGELFF. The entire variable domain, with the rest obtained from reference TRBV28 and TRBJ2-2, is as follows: DVKVTQSSRYLVKRTGEKVFLECVQDMDHENMFWYRQDPGLGLRLIYFSYDVKMKEKGDIPEGYSVSREKKERFSLILESASTNQTSMYLCASSLFDGGGAEKTGELFFGEGSRLTVL.

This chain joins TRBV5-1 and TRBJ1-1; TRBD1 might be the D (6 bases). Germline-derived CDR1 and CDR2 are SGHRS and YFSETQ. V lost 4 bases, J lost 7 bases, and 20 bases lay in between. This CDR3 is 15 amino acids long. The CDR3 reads CASSTTPLLGGEAFF. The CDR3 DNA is TGCGCCAGCAGCACGACCCCCCTCCTAGGGGGTGAAGCTTTCTTT. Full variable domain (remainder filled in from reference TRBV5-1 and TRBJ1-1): KAGVTQTPRYLIKTRGQQVTLSCSPISGHRSVSWYQQTPGQGLQFLFEYFSETQRNKGNFPGRFSGRQFSNSRSEMNVSTLELGDSALYLCASSTTPLLGGEAFFGQGTRLTVV.

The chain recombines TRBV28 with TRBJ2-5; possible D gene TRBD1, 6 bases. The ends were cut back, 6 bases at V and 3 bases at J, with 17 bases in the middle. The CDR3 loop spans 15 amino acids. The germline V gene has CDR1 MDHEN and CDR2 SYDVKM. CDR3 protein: CASRSTGLQKETQYF. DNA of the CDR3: TGTGCCAGCAGGTCTACAGGGTTGCAGAAAGAGACCCAGTACTTC.

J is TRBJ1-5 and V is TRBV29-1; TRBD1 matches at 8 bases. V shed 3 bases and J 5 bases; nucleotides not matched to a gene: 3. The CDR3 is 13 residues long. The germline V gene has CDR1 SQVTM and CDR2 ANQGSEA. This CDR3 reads CSVEVGQDQPQHF. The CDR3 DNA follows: TGCAGCGTTGAGGTGGGACAGGATCAGCCCCAGCATTTT. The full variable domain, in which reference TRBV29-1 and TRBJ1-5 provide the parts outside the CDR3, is SAVISQKPSRDICQRGTSLTIQCQVDSQVTMMFWYRQQPGQSLTLIATANQGSEATYESGFVIDKFPISRPNLTFSTLTVSNMSPEDSSIYLCSVEVGQDQPQHFGDGTRLSIL.